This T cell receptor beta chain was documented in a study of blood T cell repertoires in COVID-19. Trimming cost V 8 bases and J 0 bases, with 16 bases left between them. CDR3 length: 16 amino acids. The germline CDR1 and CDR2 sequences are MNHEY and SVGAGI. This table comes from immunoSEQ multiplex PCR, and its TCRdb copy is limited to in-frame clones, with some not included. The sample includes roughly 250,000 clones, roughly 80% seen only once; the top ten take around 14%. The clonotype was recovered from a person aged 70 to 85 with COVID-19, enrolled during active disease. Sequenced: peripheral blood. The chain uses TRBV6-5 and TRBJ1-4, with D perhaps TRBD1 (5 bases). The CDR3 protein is CASRLKGPATNEKLFF. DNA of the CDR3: TGTGCCAGCCGTTTAAAGGGGCCTGCAACTAATGAAAAACTGTTTTTT.